The next 18 T cell receptor beta chains were all read from a single sample in a study of identical twins. A single record per CDR3 protein comes from TCRdb applying MiXCR to the 5' RACE reads. Of 200,000 to 250,000 distinct CDR3 sequences detected, 6.5% appear once; the ten largest clones hold approximately 15%. The data were also submitted as part of a second study, on T cells expressing NK-cell markers.

The specimen was CD8+ T cells sorted from blood. These receptors all come from a woman aged 18 to 35 in good health.

This clonotype was observed at least ten times. The rearrangement uses TRBV12-3 or TRBV12-4 and TRBJ1-2; 7 nucleotides line up with TRBD1. The V gene end was trimmed by 5 bases and the J gene end by 8 bases; junction bases not matched to a gene: 8. The CDR3 contains 13 residues. CDR3 DNA sequence: TGTGCCAGCAGTACCGGAACGGGACAGGGCTACACCTTC. Translating it yields CASSTGTGQGYTF.

This clonotype was observed a handful of times. The V call is TRBV7-8, the J call TRBJ1-2; possible D gene TRBD1, 6 bases. This CDR3 contains 14 residues. The V end was cut by 5 bases, the J end by 4 bases, with 14 bases between. Germline V gene sequence: CDR1 SGHVS, CDR2 FQNEAQ. In nucleotides, the CDR3 is TGTGCCAGCAGCCGCGGGGGGGGCGGCTATGGCTACACCTTC. Protein: CASSRGGGGYGYTF.

This clonotype was counted ten times or more. The chain carries TRBV12-3 or TRBV12-4 and TRBJ2-2, with D hard to call. The CDR3 covers 11 residues. Trimming pared 5 bases from V and 4 bases from J, leaving 2 bases between. The CDR3 coding sequence is TGTGCCAGCAGTGCCACCGGGGAGCTGTTTTTT. Residues: CASSATGELFF.

The chain joins TRBV6-1 to TRBJ2-7; 7 nucleotides match TRBD2. The germline V gene has CDR1 MNHNS and CDR2 SASEGT. The V and J ends lost 7 bases and 5 bases, in that order; junction bases with no gene match: 11. The CDR3 extends over 14 amino acids. CDR3 protein: CASTEWGGTDEQYF. The CDR3 bases are TGTGCCAGCACCGAATGGGGGGGTACGGACGAGCAGTACTTC.

This clonotype was seen ten or more times. The J gene is TRBJ2-3, the V gene TRBV24-1; 14 nucleotides agree with TRBD2. Trimming took 4 bases from V and 4 from J; bases not matched to a gene: 0. The germline V gene has CDR1 KGHDR and CDR2 SFDVKD. This CDR3 has 15 residues. CDR3 in amino acids: CATSEGLAGADTQYF. The CDR3 DNA reads as TGTGCCACCAGTGAGGGACTAGCGGGAGCAGATACGCAGTATTTT.

The genes are TRBV6-4 and TRBJ2-1; 10 nucleotides match TRBD2. J lost 3 bases, V lost 10 bases, and 6 bases had no gene match. The CDR3 runs to 14 residues. Per germline, CDR1 MRHNA and CDR2 SNTAGT. CDR3: CATASGGIYNEQFF. In DNA, the CDR3 is TGTGCCACCGCTAGCGGGGGAATCTACAATGAGCAGTTCTTC.

This clonotype was detected many times. The chain joins TRBV11-2 to TRBJ1-1; D unresolved. V gave up 6 bases and J gave up 7 bases, with 9 bases separating them. Germline V lookup: CDR1 SGHAT, CDR2 FQNNGV. The CDR3 is 11 residues long. CDR3 sequence (DNA): TGTGCCAGCAGGGCGACCCATGAAGCTTTCTTT. As protein: CASRATHEAFF. The full variable domain, with the rest looked up from reference TRBV11-2 and TRBJ1-1, is EAGVAQSPRYKIIEKRQSVAFWCNPISGHATLYWYQQILGQGPKLLIQFQNNGVVDDSQLPKDRFSAERLKGVDSTLKIQPAKLEDSAVYLCASRATHEAFFGQGTRLTVV.

The V and J genes are TRBV27 and TRBJ2-7, with D perhaps TRBD1 (6 bases). Germline V gene data show CDR1 as MNHEY and CDR2 as SMNVEV (reference sequence). The germline V and J ends were trimmed by 2 bases and 3 bases, with 14 bases remaining between them. This CDR3 is 15 amino acids long. CDR3 amino acids: CASSLGWQGSYEQYF. The CDR3 DNA reads as TGTGCCAGCAGTTTAGGTTGGCAGGGGAGCTACGAGCAGTACTTC.

This clonotype was seen only a few times. This chain connects TRBV9 to TRBJ2-1; D may be TRBD2 (6 bases). The germline V gene has CDR1 SGDLS and CDR2 YYNGEE. V was pared by 3 bases and J by 8 bases, with 24 bases between. The CDR3 extends over 17 amino acids. CDR3 amino acids: CASSDGLRDSRVDEQFF. DNA of the CDR3: TGTGCCAGCAGCGATGGACTCCGGGACTCCCGAGTTGATGAGCAGTTCTTC.

This clonotype was seen ten or more times. The rearrangement links TRBV4-3 to TRBJ2-3, with 11 bases lining up with TRBD2. Germline trimming cut 3 bases from V and 2 bases from J; bases unmatched to any gene: 1. Germline lookup yields CDR1 LGHNA and CDR2 YSLEER. This CDR3 is 15 amino acids long. CDR3 amino acids: CASSQGLADTDTQYF. CDR3 bases: TGCGCCAGCAGCCAGGGACTAGCGGACACAGATACGCAGTATTTT.

In this sample, this clonotype turned up a few times. The chain carries TRBV9 and TRBJ2-2, with D possibly called TRBD1 or TRBD2 (5 bases each). The CDR3 is 14 residues long. Per germline, CDR1 SGDLS and CDR2 YYNGEE. V was pared by 4 bases and J by 13 bases, with 20 bases between. Here the CDR3 reads CASSPPTGTAGLFF. The CDR3 bases are TGTGCCAGCAGCCCCCCCACCGGGACCGCTGGGCTGTTTTTT.

This clonotype has a count of ten or more. The chain employs TRBV12-3 or TRBV12-4 and TRBJ1-2, with no clear D. The CDR3 has 12 amino acids. Trimming cost V 5 bases and J 1 base, with 5 bases left between them. CDR3: CASSEINYGYTF. The CDR3 nucleotides read TGTGCCAGCAGTGAGATTAACTATGGCTACACCTTC.

The chain is built from TRBV7-6 and TRBJ2-5; D may be TRBD1 or TRBD2 (5 bases each). The V and J ends lost 8 bases and 5 bases respectively, with 18 bases between them. The CDR3 has 14 residues. Germline V CDR1 and CDR2: SGHVS, FNYEAQ. The CDR3 bases are TGTGCCAGCGCCGGACTCCAGGGCCCGGAGACCCAGTACTTC. Translated: CASAGLQGPETQYF.

This clonotype has at least ten counts. V gene TRBV29-1 combines with J gene TRBJ1-1, with D tentatively TRBD1 (6 bases). The germline gives CDR1 SQVTM, CDR2 ANQGSEA. The CDR3 extends over 12 amino acids. The ends were cut back, 6 bases at V and 5 bases at J, with 13 bases in the middle. The CDR3 DNA reads TGCAGCGTGGTTTCCGACAGGACTGAAGCTTTCTTT. It specifies CSVVSDRTEAFF.

This clonotype has a count of ten or more. V is TRBV4-1 and J is TRBJ2-7; D possibly corresponds to TRBD2 (5 bases). CDR1 is MGHRA and CDR2 is YSYEKL in the germline V gene. The V gene lost 0 bases and the J gene lost 1 base, with 13 bases spanning the gap. The CDR3 spans 16 residues. The CDR3 DNA sequence: TGCGCCAGCAGCCAAGATAAACTAGAGAGGTCCTACGAGCAGTACTTC. Protein product: CASSQDKLERSYEQYF.

V is TRBV10-2 and J is TRBJ2-1; D might be TRBD2 (6 bases). CDR1 and CDR2 (germline): WSHSY, SAAADI. The length of the CDR3 is 14 residues. V was shortened by 4 bases and J by 12 bases, with 19 bases between the two germline ends. The CDR3 loop reads CASSVLAFGGGQFF. The CDR3 DNA reads as TGCGCCAGCAGTGTCCTAGCCTTCGGGGGAGGGCAGTTCTTC.

In this sample, this clonotype turned up a few times. This chain uses TRBV5-6 with TRBJ2-7, with TRBD2 identical over 7 bases. Germline V gene sequence: CDR1 SGHDT, CDR2 YYEEEE. The CDR3 is 16 amino acids. V lost 4 bases, J lost 0 bases, and 10 bases stayed unmatched. The chain's CDR3 is CASSGFLAESSYEQYF. The CDR3, as DNA: TGTGCCAGCAGCGGCTTTCTAGCGGAAAGCTCCTACGAGCAGTACTTC.

This clonotype was counted between two and nine times. The genes are TRBV19 and TRBJ1-2; a weak D match, TRBD1 (5 bases). The V end was cut by 3 bases, the J end by 3 bases, with 11 bases between. The germline gives CDR1 LNHDA, CDR2 SQIVND (reference sequence). This CDR3 has 14 residues. CDR3: CASSMGGTDYGYTF. In DNA form, the CDR3 reads TGTGCCAGTAGTATGGGGGGGACCGACTATGGCTACACCTTC.